The clone carrying this T cell receptor (beta chain) was picked up many times. Antigen unknown. This entry is derived from a study of T cells after yellow fever vaccination. General study results and limits: FACS-sorted repertoires might harbor abundant contaminating clonotypes from the bulk population. Although the secondary response was weaker, it peaked faster, at day 5 versus 15.

The V end was cut by 1 base, the J end by 2 bases, with 8 bases between. The CDR3 length is 14 residues. Germline V gives CDR1 SGHRS, CDR2 YFSETQ. For TCR, cDNA came from 5'RACE template switching, which added a universal primer site and UMIs. Each CDR3 protein gets one entry after TCRdb re-called the 5' RACE reads with MiXCR. The table lists roughly 180,000 distinct CDR3 sequences, about 6% of them singletons, with roughly 3% in the top ten. The sequenced sample was CD4+ T cells sorted from PBMCs, obtained on the day of the first yellow fever vaccination. The rearrangement links TRBV5-1 to TRBJ2-3; no definite D call. This receptor was taken from a man aged 18 to 30 who received the YFV17D yellow fever vaccine. CDR3 in DNA: TGCGCCAGCAGCTTGATGGGCAACACAGATACGCAGTATTTT. Translation gives CASSLMGNTDTQYF.